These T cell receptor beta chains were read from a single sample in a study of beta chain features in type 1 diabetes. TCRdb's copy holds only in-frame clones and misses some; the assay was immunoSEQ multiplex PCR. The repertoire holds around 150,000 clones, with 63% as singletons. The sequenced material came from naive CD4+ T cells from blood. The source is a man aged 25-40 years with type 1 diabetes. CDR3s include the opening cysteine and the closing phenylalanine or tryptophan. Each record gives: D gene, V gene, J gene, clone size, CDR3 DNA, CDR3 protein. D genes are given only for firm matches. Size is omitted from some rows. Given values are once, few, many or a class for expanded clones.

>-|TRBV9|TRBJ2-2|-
TGTGCCAGCAGCGTAAGCGGCGGCGGGGAGCTGTTTTTT
CASSVSGGGELFF
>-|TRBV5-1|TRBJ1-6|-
TGCGCCAGCAGCTTGGGGACAGCTTATAATTCACCCCTCCACTTT
CASSLGTAYNSPLHF
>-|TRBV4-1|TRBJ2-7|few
TGCGCCAGCAGCCAAGATATGTACGAGCAGTACTTC
CASSQDMYEQYF
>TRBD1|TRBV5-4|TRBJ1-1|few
TGTGCCAGCTATACGACAGGGCCGGGCACTGAAGCTTTCTTT
CASYTTGPGTEAFF
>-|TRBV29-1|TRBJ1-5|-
TGCAGCGCAGCAGGAGGCCTCAATCAGCCCCAGCATTTT
CSAAGGLNQPQHF
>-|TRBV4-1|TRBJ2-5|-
TGCGCCAGCAGCCAGGACCCCCAAGAGACCCAGTACTTC
CASSQDPQETQYF
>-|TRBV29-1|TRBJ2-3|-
TGCAGCGTGAGGGGGGGCAGAAGCCGCACAGATACGCAGTATTTT
CSVRGGRSRTDTQYF
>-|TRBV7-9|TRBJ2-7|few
TGTGCCAGCAGCCCTCCTACGTCGGGTGGGGAGCAGTACTTC
CASSPPTSGGEQYF
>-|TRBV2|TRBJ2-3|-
TGTGCCAGCAGTGAAGATAGCACAGATACGCAGTATTTT
CASSEDSTDTQYF
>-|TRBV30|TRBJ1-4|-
TGTGCCTTGTGGCATGAAAAACTGTTTTTT
CALWHEKLFF
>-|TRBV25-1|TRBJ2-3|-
TGTGCCAGCAGTGGGCCCTACACAGATACGCAGTATTTT
CASSGPYTDTQYF
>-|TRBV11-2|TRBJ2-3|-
TGTGCCAGCAGCTTAGCGGGGCAAGGCACAGATACGCAGTATTTT
CASSLAGQGTDTQYF
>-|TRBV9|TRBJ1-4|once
TGTGCCAGCAGCCCCCAACAGGGCCGAGGCGAAAAACTGTTTTTT
CASSPQQGRGEKLFF
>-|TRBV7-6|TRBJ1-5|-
TGTGCCAGCAGCACATACGACCGGGGCGGTCAGCCCCAGCATTTT
CASSTYDRGGQPQHF
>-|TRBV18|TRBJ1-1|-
TGTGCCAGCTCACACCTGGACAGATTGCCTGAAGCTTTCTTT
CASSHLDRLPEAFF
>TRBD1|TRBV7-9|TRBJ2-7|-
TGTGCCAGCAGCCGCGGGACAGGTTTCAACGAGCAGTACTTC
CASSRGTGFNEQYF
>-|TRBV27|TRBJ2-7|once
TGTGCCAGCAGTTTAAGGACAGCCTACGAGCAGTACTTC
CASSLRTAYEQYF
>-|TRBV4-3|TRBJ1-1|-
TGCGCCAGCAGCCAAGAAGCCTTAGGACAGTCATTGAACACTGAAGCTTTCTTT
CASSQEALGQSLNTEAFF
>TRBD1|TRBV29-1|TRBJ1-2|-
TGCAGCGTTACTGCGGACAGGGAAGGCGGCTACACCTTC
CSVTADREGGYTF
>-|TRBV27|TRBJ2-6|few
TGTGCCAGCAGCCCCGTCCGGGGAGGGGCCAACGTCCTGACTTTC
CASSPVRGGANVLTF
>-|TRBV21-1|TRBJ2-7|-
TGTGCCAGCAGCAAAGGGGCAGAATACCTCTCTGAGCAGTACTTC
CASSKGAEYLSEQYF
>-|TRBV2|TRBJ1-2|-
TGTGCCAGCAGTGGGAACAGGGCTATTAACTATGGCTACACCTTC
CASSGNRAINYGYTF
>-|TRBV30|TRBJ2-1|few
TGTGCCTGGAGTGTAACCAGGGTCATCAATGAGCAGTTCTTC
CAWSVTRVINEQFF
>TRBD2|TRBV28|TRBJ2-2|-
TGTGCCAGCGGGACGTCGGGGACTAGCCCCGCCGGGGAGCTGTTTTTT
CASGTSGTSPAGELFF
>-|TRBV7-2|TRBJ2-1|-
TGTGCCAGCAGCTTAGCGATCGGGACGGGTTCCTACAATGAGCAGTTCTTC
CASSLAIGTGSYNEQFF
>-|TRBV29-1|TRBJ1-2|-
TGCAGCGCCATGAACCGAGACTATGGCTACACCTTC
CSAMNRDYGYTF
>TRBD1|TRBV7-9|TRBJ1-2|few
TGTGCCAGCAGCCCGGGACAGGGTTGGGGCTACACCTTC
CASSPGQGWGYTF
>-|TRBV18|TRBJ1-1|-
TGTGCCAGCTCACCTGCTGGGACTGAAGCTTTCTTT
CASSPAGTEAFF
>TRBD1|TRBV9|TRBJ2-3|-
TGTGCCAGCAGCGAGTCGGGACAGGGGGCCAGAGATACGCAGTATTTT
CASSESGQGARDTQYF
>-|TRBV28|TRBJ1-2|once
TGTGCCAGCAGTCCTCCTCCTTCTAACTATGGCTACACCTTC
CASSPPPSNYGYTF
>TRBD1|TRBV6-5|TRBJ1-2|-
TGTGCCAGCAGCTGGGACAGGGAAGACTATGGCTACACCTTC
CASSWDREDYGYTF
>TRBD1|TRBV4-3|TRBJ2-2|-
TGCGCCAGCAGCCGGACAGGGACCACGAACACCGGGGAGCTGTTTTTT
CASSRTGTTNTGELFF
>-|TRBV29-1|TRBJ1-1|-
TGCAGCGTTGCTGGGCAGGGGACCACTGAAGCTTTCTTT
CSVAGQGTTEAFF
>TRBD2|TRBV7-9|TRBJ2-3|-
TGTGCCAGCAGCCCCAAGCCCCAACTAGCGGGGTTCGCGGCAGATACGCAGTATTTT
CASSPKPQLAGFAADTQYF
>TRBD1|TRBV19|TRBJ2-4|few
TGTGCCAGTAGTACCAATGGACAGGGAAACATTCAGTACTTC
CASSTNGQGNIQYF
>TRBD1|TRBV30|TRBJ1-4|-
TGTGCCTGCTGGGACAGGGTTGGAGAAAAACTGTTTTTT
CACWDRVGEKLFF
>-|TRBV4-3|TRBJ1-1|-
TGCGCCAGCAGCAAATTATCTGGGGGGAACACTGAAGCTTTCTTT
CASSKLSGGNTEAFF